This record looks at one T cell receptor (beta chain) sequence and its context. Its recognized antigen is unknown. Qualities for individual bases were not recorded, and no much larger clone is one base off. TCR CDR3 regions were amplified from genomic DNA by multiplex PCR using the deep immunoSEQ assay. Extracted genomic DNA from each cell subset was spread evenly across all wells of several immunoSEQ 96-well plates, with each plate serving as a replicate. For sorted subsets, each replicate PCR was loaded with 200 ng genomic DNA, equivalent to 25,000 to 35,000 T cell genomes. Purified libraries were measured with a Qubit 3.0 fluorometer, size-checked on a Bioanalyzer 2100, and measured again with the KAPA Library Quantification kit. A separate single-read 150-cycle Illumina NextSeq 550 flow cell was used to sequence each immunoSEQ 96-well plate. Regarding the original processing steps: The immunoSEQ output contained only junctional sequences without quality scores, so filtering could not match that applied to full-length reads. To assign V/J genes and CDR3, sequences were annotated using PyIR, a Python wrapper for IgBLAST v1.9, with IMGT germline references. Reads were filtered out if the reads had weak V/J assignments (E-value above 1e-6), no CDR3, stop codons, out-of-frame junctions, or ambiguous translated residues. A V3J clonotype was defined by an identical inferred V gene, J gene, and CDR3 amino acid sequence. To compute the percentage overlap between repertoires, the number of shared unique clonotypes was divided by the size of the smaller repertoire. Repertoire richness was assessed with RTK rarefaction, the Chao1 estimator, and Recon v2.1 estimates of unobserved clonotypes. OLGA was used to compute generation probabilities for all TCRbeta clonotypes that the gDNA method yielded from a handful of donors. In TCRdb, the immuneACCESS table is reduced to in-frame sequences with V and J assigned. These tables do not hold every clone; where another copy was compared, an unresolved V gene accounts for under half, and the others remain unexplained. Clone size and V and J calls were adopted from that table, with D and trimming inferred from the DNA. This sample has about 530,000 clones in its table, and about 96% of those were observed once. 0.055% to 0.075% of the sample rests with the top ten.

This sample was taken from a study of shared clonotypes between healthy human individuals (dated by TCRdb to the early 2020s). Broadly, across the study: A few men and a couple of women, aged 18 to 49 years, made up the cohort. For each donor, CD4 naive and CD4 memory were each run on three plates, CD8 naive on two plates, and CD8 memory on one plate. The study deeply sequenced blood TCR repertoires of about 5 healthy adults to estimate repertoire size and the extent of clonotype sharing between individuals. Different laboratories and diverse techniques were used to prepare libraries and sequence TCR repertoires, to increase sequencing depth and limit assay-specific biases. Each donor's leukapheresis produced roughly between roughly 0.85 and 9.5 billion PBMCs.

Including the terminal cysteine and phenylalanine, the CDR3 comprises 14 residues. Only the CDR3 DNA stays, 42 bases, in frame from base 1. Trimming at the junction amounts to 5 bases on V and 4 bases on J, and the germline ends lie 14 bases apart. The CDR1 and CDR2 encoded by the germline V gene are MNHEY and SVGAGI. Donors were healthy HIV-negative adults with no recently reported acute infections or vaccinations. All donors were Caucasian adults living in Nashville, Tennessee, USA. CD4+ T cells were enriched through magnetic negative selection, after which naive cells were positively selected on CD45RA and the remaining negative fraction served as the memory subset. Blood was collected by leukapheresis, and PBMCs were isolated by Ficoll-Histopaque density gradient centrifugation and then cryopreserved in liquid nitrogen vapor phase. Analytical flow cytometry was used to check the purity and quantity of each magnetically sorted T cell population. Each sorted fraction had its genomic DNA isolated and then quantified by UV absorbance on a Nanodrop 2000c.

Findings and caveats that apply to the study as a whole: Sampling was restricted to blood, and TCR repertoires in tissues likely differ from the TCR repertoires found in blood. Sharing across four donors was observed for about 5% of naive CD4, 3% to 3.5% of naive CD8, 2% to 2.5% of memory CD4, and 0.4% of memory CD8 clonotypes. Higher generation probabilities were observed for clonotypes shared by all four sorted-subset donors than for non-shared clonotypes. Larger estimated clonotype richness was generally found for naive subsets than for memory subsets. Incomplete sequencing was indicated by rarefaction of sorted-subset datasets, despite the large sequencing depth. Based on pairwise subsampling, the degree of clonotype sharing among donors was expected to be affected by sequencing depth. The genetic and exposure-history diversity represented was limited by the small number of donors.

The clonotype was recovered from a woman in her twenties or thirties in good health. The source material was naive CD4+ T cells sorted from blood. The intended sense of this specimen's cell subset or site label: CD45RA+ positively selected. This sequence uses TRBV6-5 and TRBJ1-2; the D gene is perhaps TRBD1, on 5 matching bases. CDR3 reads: CASSPPGGAYGYTF. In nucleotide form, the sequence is TGTGCCAGCAGTCCCCCCGGGGGTGCCTATGGCTACACCTTC.